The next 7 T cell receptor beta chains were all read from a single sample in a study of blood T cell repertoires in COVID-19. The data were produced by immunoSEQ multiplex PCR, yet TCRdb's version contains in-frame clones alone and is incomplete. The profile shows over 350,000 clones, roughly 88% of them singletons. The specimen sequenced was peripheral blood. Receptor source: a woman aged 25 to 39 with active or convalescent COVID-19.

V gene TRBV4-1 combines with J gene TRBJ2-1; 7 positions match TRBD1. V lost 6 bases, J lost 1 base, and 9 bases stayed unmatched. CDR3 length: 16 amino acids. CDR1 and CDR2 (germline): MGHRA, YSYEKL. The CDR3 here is CASRQTGLRSYNEQFF. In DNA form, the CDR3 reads TGCGCCAGCAGACAGACAGGGTTAAGGTCCTACAATGAGCAGTTCTTC.

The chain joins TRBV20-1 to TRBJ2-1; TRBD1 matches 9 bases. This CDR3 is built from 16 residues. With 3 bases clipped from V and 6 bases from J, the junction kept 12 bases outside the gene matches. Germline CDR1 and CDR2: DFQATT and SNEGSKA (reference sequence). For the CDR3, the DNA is TGCAGTGCTAGTAACCCAACCGGGACAGGGAGCAATGAGCAGTTCTTC. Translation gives CSASNPTGTGSNEQFF.

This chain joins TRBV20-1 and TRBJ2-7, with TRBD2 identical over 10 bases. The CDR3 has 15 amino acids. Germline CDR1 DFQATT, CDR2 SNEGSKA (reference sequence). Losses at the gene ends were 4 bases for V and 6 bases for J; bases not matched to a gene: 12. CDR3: CSAIDMSGRVGEQYF. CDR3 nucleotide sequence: TGCAGTGCTATTGACATGAGCGGGAGGGTAGGCGAGCAGTACTTC.

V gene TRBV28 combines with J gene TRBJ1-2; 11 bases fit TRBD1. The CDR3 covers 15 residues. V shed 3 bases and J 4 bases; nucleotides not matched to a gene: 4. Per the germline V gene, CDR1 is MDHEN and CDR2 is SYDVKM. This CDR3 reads CASSLGQGGSYGYTF. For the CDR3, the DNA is TGTGCCAGCAGTTTGGGACAGGGGGGATCCTATGGCTACACCTTC.

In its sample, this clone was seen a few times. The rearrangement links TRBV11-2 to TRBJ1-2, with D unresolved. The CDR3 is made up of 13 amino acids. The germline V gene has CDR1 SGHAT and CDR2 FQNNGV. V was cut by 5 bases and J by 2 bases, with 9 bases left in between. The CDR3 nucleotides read TGTGCCAGCAGCGGGCAGCCCAACTATGGCTACACCTTC. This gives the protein CASSGQPNYGYTF. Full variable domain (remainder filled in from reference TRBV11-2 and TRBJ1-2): EAGVAQSPRYKIIEKRQSVAFWCNPISGHATLYWYQQILGQGPKLLIQFQNNGVVDDSQLPKDRFSAERLKGVDSTLKIQPAKLEDSAVYLCASSGQPNYGYTFGSGTRLTVV.

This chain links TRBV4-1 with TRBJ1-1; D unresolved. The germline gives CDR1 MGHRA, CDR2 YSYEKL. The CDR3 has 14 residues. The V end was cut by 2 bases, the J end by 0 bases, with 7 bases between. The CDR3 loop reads CASSQWSVNTEAFF. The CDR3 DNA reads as TGCGCCAGCAGCCAATGGTCAGTGAACACTGAAGCTTTCTTT.

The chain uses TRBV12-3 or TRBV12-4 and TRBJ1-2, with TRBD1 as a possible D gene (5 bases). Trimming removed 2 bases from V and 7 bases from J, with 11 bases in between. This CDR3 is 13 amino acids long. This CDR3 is CASSLQGNRGYTF. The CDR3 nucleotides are TGTGCCAGCAGTTTACAGGGAAATCGTGGCTACACCTTC.